Each of the 18 T cell receptor beta chains below was sequenced from the same sample in a study of shared clonotypes between healthy human individuals. TCRdb's table, derived via immunoSEQ multiplex PCR, lists solely in-frame clones and lacks some. The top ten clones hold about 0.11% of a sample with fewer than 700,000 clones, about 95% of them seen once. CD45RO-negative, CCR7-selected cells formed the naive CD8 fraction, which excluded terminally differentiated effector memory CD45RA+ cells. The sequencing sample was made of naive CD8+ T cells sorted from blood. These receptors were collected from a woman aged 25 to 45 in good health.

The J gene is TRBJ2-5, the V gene TRBV28, with D perhaps given as TRBD1 or TRBD2 (5 bases each). CDR3 length: 15 amino acids. Looked up from germline, CDR1 is MDHEN and CDR2 is SYDVKM. V lost 3 bases, J lost 5 bases, and 16 bases lay in between. The CDR3 DNA follows: TGTGCCAGCAGTTTCCTTCAGGGAGTTGTTGAGACCCAGTACTTC. This gives the protein CASSFLQGVVETQYF.

Only one count was recorded for this clone. This CDR3 is also generated by other DNA sequences in the sample. The gene calls are TRBV2 and TRBJ1-5; TRBD1 matches at 10 bases. The CDR3 consists of 15 residues. The germline CDR1 and CDR2 sequences are SNHLY and FYNNEI. The V gene end was trimmed by 4 bases and the J gene end by 2 bases; junction bases not matched to a gene: 2. CDR3 loop: CASSGGTGGNQPQHF. The CDR3 DNA sequence: TGTGCCAGCAGTGGTGGGACAGGGGGCAATCAGCCCCAGCATTTT.

The rearrangement joins TRBV2 to TRBJ2-5; D possibly uses TRBD1 or TRBD2 (5 bases each). Per the germline V gene, CDR1 is SNHLY and CDR2 is FYNNEI. The CDR3 length is 18 residues. Trimming took off 7 bases at V and 3 bases at J, with 27 bases between the two ends. The CDR3 here is CASNLEGVQRTREETQYF. DNA of the CDR3: TGTGCCAGCAATCTAGAGGGCGTACAAAGGACAAGGGAAGAGACCCAGTACTTC.

The chain recombines TRBV5-4 with TRBJ2-6; weak D call: TRBD2 (5 bases). This CDR3 is built from 15 residues. In germline, CDR1 is SGHNT, CDR2 YYREEE (reference sequence). The V and J ends lost 0 bases and 2 bases respectively, with 6 bases between them. CDR3 sequence: CASSLVGAGANVLTF. The CDR3 DNA reads TGTGCCAGCAGCTTGGTCGGGGCTGGGGCCAACGTCCTGACTTTC.

This clone was seen once. The V and J genes are TRBV27 and TRBJ2-5; weak D call: TRBD2 (5 bases). The J call is uncertain, as TRBJ2-7 better fits the DNA end. Germline CDR1 is MNHEY and CDR2 is SMNVEV (reference sequence). This CDR3 region has 17 residues. CDR3 loop: CASSLSGRAASLYEQYF. CDR3 DNA: TGTGCCAGCAGTTTATCGGGAAGGGCGGCTAGCCTCTACGAGCAGTACTTC.

The rearrangement links TRBV7-9 to TRBJ2-5, with D tentatively TRBD2 (5 bases). This CDR3 contains 16 residues. CDR1 is SEHNR, CDR2 FQNEAQ, per germline (reference sequence). Trimming took 5 bases from V and 2 from J, leaving 18 bases between them. The DNA for the CDR3 is TGTGCCAGCAGCCCCTCTTTCGGGGATGAACAAGAGACCCAGTACTTC. It specifies CASSPSFGDEQETQYF. Looking up the rest from reference TRBV7-9 and TRBJ2-5 gives the full variable domain: DTGVSQNPRHKITKRGQNVTFRCDPISEHNRLYWYRQTLGQGPEFLTYFQNEAQLEKSRLLSDRFSAERPKGSFSTLEIQRTEQGDSAMYLCASSPSFGDEQETQYFGPGTRLLVL.

This chain connects TRBV19 to TRBJ1-5, with 11 bases aligning to TRBD1. This CDR3 region has 15 residues. V lost 6 bases, J lost 3 bases, and 4 bases stayed unmatched. The germline V gene encodes CDR1 LNHDA and CDR2 SQIVND (reference sequence). In DNA form, the CDR3 reads TGTGCCAGTAGCGAGGACAGGGGGCTCAATCAGCCCCAGCATTTT. It translates to CASSEDRGLNQPQHF.

The V call is TRBV28, the J call TRBJ2-7; maybe TRBD2 (5 bases). Trimming took 3 bases from V and 0 from J, leaving 12 bases between them. The length of the CDR3 is 15 residues. Looked up from germline, CDR1 is MDHEN and CDR2 is SYDVKM. CDR3 protein: CASSFQRSPSYEQYF. CDR3 bases: TGTGCCAGCAGTTTCCAGCGGAGCCCCTCCTACGAGCAGTACTTC.

V is TRBV7-9 and J is TRBJ2-7, with TRBD1 identical over 7 bases. Trimming at V came to 4 bases and at J to 7 bases, leaving 7 bases not matched to a gene. This CDR3 is built from 13 residues. CDR1 SEHNR and CDR2 FQNEAQ come from the germline V gene (reference sequence). The CDR3 protein is CASSSIRQGEQYF. The CDR3 DNA follows: TGTGCCAGCAGCTCCATCCGACAGGGAGAGCAGTACTTC.

The chain couples TRBV11-2 to TRBJ1-4; 7 positions agree with TRBD1. The CDR3 contains 13 residues. CDR1 is SGHAT and CDR2 is FQNNGV in the germline V gene. The V gene end was trimmed by 4 bases and the J gene end by 6 bases; junction bases not matched to a gene: 2. The CDR3 spells CASSYDRDEKLFF. CDR3 DNA sequence: TGTGCCAGCAGCTATGACAGGGATGAAAAACTGTTTTTT.

This chain links TRBV11-2 with TRBJ2-1; D is uncertain. Germline-derived CDR1 and CDR2 are SGHAT and FQNNGV. V was shortened by 5 bases and J by 8 bases, with 16 bases between the two germline ends. This CDR3 has 14 residues. CDR3 residues: CASSPPARPDEQFF. As DNA, the CDR3 is TGTGCCAGCAGCCCACCCGCGCGCCCCGATGAGCAGTTCTTC. The full variable domain, rest sourced from reference TRBV11-2 and TRBJ2-1, is EAGVAQSPRYKIIEKRQSVAFWCNPISGHATLYWYQQILGQGPKLLIQFQNNGVVDDSQLPKDRFSAERLKGVDSTLKIQPAKLEDSAVYLCASSPPARPDEQFFGPGTRLTVL.

Here the CDR3 reads CASSLETSGQTYEQYF. CDR3 nucleotides: TGTGCCAGCAGCTTAGAAACTAGCGGGCAAACCTACGAGCAGTACTTC. The chain has TRBV7-9 and TRBJ2-5; 9 bases align to TRBD2. TRBJ2-7 matches the DNA end more closely, so the J call is doubtful. From germline, CDR1 is SEHNR and CDR2 FQNEAQ (reference sequence). The CDR3 runs to 16 residues.

This clone was detected once. J is TRBJ1-2 and V is TRBV4-2; D unresolved. The CDR3 contains 15 residues. The V and J ends lost 1 base and 4 bases respectively, with 13 bases between them. Germline CDR1 and CDR2: LGHNA and YNFKEQ. This CDR3 is CASSQGTGSSYGYTF. As DNA, the CDR3 is TGTGCCAGCAGCCAAGGAACCGGGTCCTCCTATGGCTACACCTTC.

The rearrangement joins TRBV30 to TRBJ2-7; D is undetermined. Trimming stripped 2 bases from V and 4 bases from J, with 12 bases between. Germline V gene sequence: CDR1 GTSNPN, CDR2 SVGIG (reference sequence). This CDR3 is 13 amino acids long. This CDR3 reads CAWSRTKGYEQYF. CDR3 sequence (DNA): TGTGCCTGGAGTCGGACGAAGGGTTACGAGCAGTACTTC.

The V gene is TRBV5-1, the J gene TRBJ2-7; D gene ambiguous. The CDR3 runs 13 residues. The V gene lost 2 bases and the J gene lost 3 bases, with 9 bases spanning the gap. CDR1 SGHRS and CDR2 YFSETQ come from the germline V gene. CDR3 in amino acids: CASSLPDGYEQYF. The CDR3 bases are TGCGCCAGCAGCTTACCCGACGGCTACGAGCAGTACTTC.

The CDR3: CASSLAFRQGSTDTQYF. As DNA, the CDR3 is TGCGCCAGCAGCTTGGCATTCCGACAGGGTAGCACAGATACGCAGTATTTT. This chain joins TRBV5-1 and TRBJ2-3; 7 bases align to TRBD1. The V gene's germline CDR1 is SGHRS and CDR2 YFSETQ. V was clipped by 0 bases and J by 0 bases; unmatched bases: 7. This CDR3 spans 17 amino acids.

V usage is TRBV19 and J usage is TRBJ2-1, with 8 bases that match TRBD2. CDR1 is LNHDA, CDR2 SQIVND, per germline (reference sequence). The CDR3 is 15 amino acids. Trimming at V came to 8 bases and at J to 1 base, leaving 7 bases not matched to a gene. This CDR3 reads CASAREGGSYNEQFF. The CDR3 bases are TGTGCCAGTGCACGGGAGGGGGGGTCCTACAATGAGCAGTTCTTC.

CDR3 coding DNA: TGTGCCTTGGATGGGACAGGTGAAGCTTTCTTT. This sequence encodes CALDGTGEAFF. The rearrangement uses TRBV30 and TRBJ1-1, with TRBD1 matching over 8 bases. CDR3 length: 11 amino acids. In germline, CDR1 is GTSNPN, CDR2 SVGIG (reference sequence). The V gene end was trimmed by 7 bases and the J gene end by 7 bases; junction bases not matched to a gene: 5.